Detailed here is one TCR beta chain. No antigen is known for it. The missing CDR3 end, 3 residues past where the read stops, is filled in from the germline J gene. These data originate in a study of T cells in women clearing cervical HPV infection. Study findings and constraints: Repertoire richness, not evenness, was significantly elevated in CIN3+ cases versus controls. TRBV6-7 relative abundance averaged roughly 0.099% in cases and 0.15% to 0.2% in controls.

This CDR3 has 15 amino acids. V shed 6 bases and J shed 5 bases, with 20 bases lying between them. Germline CDR1 is MDHEN and CDR2 is SYDVKM. The assay was immunoSEQ multiplex PCR, and TCRdb's table has in-frame clones only and misses some. This listing includes approximately 26,000 clones. This chain uses TRBV28 with TRBJ2-7; a possible D gene is TRBD2 (6 bases). Sequencing used blood buffy coat. The receptor comes from a woman aged 18-70 years with a cervical HPV16 infection that either progressed to CIN3+ or cleared (not recorded which). CDR3 DNA, as far as it was read: TGTGCCAGCAGCCCACGGATGGGGGACTCTGACGAG. Protein sequence: CASSPRMGDSDE. The CDR3, in full, reads CASSPRMGDSDEQYF.